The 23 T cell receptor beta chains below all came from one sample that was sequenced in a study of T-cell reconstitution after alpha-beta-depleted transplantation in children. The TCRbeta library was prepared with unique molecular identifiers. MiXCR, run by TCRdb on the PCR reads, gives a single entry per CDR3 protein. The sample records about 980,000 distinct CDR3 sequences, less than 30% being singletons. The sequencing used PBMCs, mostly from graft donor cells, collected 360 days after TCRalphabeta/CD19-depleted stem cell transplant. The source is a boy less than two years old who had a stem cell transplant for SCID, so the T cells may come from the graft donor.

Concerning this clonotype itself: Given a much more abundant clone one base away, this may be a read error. In DNA, the CDR3 is TGTGCCAGCAGACCGGGACAGGTTAACACCGGGGAGCTGTTTTTT. Protein product: CASRPGQVNTGELFF. V usage is TRBV5-6 and J usage is TRBJ2-2; TRBD1 agrees at 8 bases. Germline V gene sequence: CDR1 SGHDT, CDR2 YYEEEE. V shed 5 bases, J shed 2 bases, and the junction held 5 bases outside the gene matches. The CDR3 length is 15 residues.

CDR3 protein: CAWSPPGTGGYEQYF. The CDR3 coding sequence is TGTGCCTGGAGTCCCCCCGGGACAGGGGGCTACGAGCAGTACTTC. The chain carries TRBV30 and TRBJ2-7, with 11 bases that match TRBD1. The CDR3 contains 15 residues. CDR1 is GTSNPN and CDR2 is SVGIG in the germline V gene (reference sequence). Trimming took 2 bases from V and 3 from J; bases not matched to a gene: 6.

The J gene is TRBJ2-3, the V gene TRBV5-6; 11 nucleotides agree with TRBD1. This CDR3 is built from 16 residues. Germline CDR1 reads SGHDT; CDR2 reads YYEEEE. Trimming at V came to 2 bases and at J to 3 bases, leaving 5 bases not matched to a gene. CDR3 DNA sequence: TGTGCCAGCAGCTTCAGGACAGGGGGCAGGACAGATACGCAGTATTTT. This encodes CASSFRTGGRTDTQYF.

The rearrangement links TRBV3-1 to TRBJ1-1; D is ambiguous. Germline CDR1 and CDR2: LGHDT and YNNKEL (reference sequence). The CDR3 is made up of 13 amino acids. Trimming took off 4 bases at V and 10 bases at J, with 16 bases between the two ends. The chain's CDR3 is CASSRESVSGAFF. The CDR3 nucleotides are TGTGCCAGCAGCCGAGAATCCGTCAGTGGAGCTTTCTTT.

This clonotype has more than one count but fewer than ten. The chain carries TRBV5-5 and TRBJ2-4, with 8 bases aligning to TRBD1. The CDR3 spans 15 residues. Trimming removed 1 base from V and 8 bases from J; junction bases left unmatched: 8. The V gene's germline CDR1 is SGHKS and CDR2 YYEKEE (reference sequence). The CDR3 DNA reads TGTGCCAGCAGCTTGTTGGCAGGGGGCATTGACATTCAGTACTTC. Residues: CASSLLAGGIDIQYF.

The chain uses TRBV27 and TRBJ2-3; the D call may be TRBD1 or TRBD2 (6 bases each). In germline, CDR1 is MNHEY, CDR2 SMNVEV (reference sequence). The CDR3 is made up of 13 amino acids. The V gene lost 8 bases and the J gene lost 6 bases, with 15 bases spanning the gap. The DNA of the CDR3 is TGTGCCAGCGGGGGGCGGGGTGGCGATACGCAGTATTTT. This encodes CASGGRGGDTQYF.

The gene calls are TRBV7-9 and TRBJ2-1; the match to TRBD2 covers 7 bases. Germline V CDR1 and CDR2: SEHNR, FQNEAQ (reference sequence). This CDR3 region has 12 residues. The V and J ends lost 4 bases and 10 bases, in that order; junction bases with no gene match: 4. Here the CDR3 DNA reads TGTGCCAGCAGCTCGGTGGGGGGGGAGCAGTTCTTC. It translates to CASSSVGGEQFF.

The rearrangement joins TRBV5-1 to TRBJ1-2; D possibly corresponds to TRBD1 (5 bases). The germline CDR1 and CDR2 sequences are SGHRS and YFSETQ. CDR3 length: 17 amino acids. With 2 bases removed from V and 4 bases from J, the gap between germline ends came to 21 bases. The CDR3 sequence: CASSLGEQTTRGYGYTF. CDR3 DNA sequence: TGCGCCAGCAGCTTAGGGGAACAGACGACGAGGGGCTATGGCTACACCTTC.

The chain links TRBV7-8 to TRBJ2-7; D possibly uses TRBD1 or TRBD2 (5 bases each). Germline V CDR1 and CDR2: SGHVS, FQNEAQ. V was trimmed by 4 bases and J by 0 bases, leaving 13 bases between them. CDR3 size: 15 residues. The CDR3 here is CASSSGRSFSYEQYF. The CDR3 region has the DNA TGTGCCAGCAGCTCGGGACGCTCCTTCTCCTACGAGCAGTACTTC.

In DNA, the CDR3 is TGCAGTGCTAGTGAGACGTCGAGAACCTACGAGCAGTACTTC. Translation gives CSASETSRTYEQYF. The genes are TRBV20-1 and TRBJ2-7, with no clear D. CDR3 size: 14 residues. V was shortened by 3 bases and J by 2 bases, with 14 bases between the two germline ends. Germline CDR1 reads DFQATT; CDR2 reads SNEGSKA (reference sequence).

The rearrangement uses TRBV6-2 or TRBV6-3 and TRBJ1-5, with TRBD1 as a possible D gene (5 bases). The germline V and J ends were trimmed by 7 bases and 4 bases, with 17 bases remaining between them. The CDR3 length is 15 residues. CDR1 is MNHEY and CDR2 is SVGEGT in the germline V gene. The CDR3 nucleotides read TGTGCCAGCAACCAGGGTGGGCATACGAATCAGCCCCAGCATTTT. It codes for CASNQGGHTNQPQHF.

The CDR3 reads CASRPSAGTQYF. The DNA of the CDR3 is TGTGCCAGCCGTCCCTCCGCGGGTACGCAGTATTTT. V usage is TRBV7-2 and J usage is TRBJ2-3, with a tentative D call TRBD2 (5 bases). CDR3 length: 12 amino acids. Germline V lookup: CDR1 SGHTA, CDR2 FQGNSA. V was pared by 8 bases and J by 8 bases, with 14 bases between.

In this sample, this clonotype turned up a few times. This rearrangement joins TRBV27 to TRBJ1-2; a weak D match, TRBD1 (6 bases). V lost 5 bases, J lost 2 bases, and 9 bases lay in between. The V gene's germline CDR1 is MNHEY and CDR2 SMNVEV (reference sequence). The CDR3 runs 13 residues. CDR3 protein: CASSGGQNYGYTF. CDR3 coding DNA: TGTGCCAGCAGTGGGGGACAAAACTATGGCTACACCTTC.

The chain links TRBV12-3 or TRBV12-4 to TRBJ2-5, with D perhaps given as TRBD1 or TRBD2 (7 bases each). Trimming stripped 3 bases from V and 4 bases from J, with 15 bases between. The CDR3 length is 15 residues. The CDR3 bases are TGTGCCAGCAGTTTCCCCCCCAGGGGGGGAGAGACCCAGTACTTC. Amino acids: CASSFPPRGGETQYF.

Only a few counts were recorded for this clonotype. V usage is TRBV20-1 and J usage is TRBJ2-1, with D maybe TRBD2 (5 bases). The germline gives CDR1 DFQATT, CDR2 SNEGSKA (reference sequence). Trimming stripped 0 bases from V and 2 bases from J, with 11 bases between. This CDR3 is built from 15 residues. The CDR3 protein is CSARDSGITYNEQFF. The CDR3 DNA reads TGCAGTGCTAGAGACAGCGGTATCACCTACAATGAGCAGTTCTTC.

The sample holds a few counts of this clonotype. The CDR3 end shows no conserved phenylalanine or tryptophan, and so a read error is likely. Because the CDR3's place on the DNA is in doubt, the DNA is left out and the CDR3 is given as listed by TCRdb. The CDR3 sequence: CASRTNHYSGKRPST. This rearrangement joins TRBV6-4 to TRBJ2-5. Germline V gene data show CDR1 as MRHNA and CDR2 as SNTAGT. The CDR3 is 15 residues long, counting both termini.

The CDR3, as DNA: TGTGCCAGCAGCGCCCAGCCGAGCACAGATACGCAGTATTTT. It yields the protein CASSAQPSTDTQYF. The rearrangement links TRBV7-8 to TRBJ2-3; no clear D gene. V gave up 5 bases and J gave up 0 bases, with 9 bases separating them. Germline loops: CDR1 SGHVS, CDR2 FQNEAQ. The CDR3 runs to 14 residues.

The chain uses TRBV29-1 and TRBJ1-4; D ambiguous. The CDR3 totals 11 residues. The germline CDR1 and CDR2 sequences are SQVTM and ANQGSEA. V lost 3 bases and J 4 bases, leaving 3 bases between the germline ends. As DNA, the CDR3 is TGCAGCGTTGACAGTAATGAAAAACTGTTTTTT. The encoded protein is CSVDSNEKLFF.

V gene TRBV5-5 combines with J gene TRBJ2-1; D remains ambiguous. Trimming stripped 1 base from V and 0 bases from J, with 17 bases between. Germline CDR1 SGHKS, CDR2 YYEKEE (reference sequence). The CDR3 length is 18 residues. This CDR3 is CASSLMAQALSSYNEQFF. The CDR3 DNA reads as TGTGCCAGCAGCTTGATGGCGCAGGCCCTAAGCTCCTACAATGAGCAGTTCTTC. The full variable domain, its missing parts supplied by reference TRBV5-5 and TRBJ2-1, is DAGVTQSPTHLIKTRGQQVTLRCSPISGHKSVSWYQQVLGQGPQFIFQYYEKEERGRGNFPDRFSARQFPNYSSELNVNALLLGDSALYLCASSLMAQALSSYNEQFFGPGTRLTVL.

In DNA, the CDR3 is TGTGCCAGCTGGTCCCCTAACACCGGGGAGCTGTTTTTT. Translating gives CASWSPNTGELFF. The J gene is TRBJ2-2, the V gene TRBV7-9, with D hard to call. The CDR3 extends over 13 amino acids. Trimming removed 8 bases from V and 2 bases from J, with 9 bases in between. Germline CDR1 is SEHNR and CDR2 is FQNEAQ (reference sequence).

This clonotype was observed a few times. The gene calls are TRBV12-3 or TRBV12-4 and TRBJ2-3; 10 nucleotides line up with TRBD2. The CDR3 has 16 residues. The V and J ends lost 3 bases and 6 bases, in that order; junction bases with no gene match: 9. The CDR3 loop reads CASSFQAGGPGDTQYF. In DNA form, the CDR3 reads TGTGCCAGCAGTTTCCAAGCGGGGGGGCCTGGCGATACGCAGTATTTT.

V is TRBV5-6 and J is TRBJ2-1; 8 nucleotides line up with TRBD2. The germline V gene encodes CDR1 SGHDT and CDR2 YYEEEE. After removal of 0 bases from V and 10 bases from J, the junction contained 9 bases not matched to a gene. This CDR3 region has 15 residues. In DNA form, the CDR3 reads TGTGCCAGCAGCTTGGTGAGGACTAGCTCGAGGGAGCAGTTCTTC. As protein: CASSLVRTSSREQFF.

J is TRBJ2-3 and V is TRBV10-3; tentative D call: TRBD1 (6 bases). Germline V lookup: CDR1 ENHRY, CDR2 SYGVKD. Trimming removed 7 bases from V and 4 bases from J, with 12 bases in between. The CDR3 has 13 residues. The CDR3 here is CAINQGIADTQYF. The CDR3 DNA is TGTGCCATCAATCAGGGGATCGCAGATACGCAGTATTTT.